What follows describes a single TCR beta chain. The data derive from a study of T cell changes during pregnancy in multiple sclerosis. The data were produced by immunoSEQ multiplex PCR, yet TCRdb's version contains in-frame clones alone and is incomplete. The table shows 30,000 to 35,000 clones, with roughly 89% occurring only once. The V end was cut by 8 bases, the J end by 11 bases, with 16 bases between. CDR1 is MNHEY and CDR2 is SMNVEV in the germline V gene (reference sequence). The CDR3 has 13 residues. The chain couples TRBV27 to TRBJ1-6, with TRBD1 as a possible D gene (5 bases). Source: CD4+ T cells from peripheral blood mononuclear cells, taken in the third trimester of pregnancy. The sequence was obtained from a female donor in good health, enrolled as a control in a pregnancy study. For the CDR3, the DNA is TGTGCCAGCGGCCTTTCGCGGGGGACACCCCTCCACTTT. Amino acids: CASGLSRGTPLHF.